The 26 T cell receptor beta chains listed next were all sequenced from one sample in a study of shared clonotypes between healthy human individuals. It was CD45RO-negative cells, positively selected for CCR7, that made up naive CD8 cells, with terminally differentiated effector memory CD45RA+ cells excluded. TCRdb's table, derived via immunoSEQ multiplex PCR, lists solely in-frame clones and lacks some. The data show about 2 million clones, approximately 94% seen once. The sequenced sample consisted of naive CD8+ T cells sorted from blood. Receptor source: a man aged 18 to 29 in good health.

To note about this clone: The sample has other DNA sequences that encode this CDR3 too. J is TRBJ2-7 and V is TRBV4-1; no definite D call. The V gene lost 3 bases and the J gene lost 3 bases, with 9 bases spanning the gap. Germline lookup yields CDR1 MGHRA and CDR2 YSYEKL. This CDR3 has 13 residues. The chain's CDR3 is CASSQSRSYEQYF. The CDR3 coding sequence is TGCGCCAGCAGCCAGTCGAGGAGCTACGAGCAGTACTTC.

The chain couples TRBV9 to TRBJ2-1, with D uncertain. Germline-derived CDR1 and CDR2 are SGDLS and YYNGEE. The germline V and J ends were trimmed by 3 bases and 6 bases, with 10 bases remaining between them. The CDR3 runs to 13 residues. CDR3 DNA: TGTGCCAGCAGCGCAAACAGTGGCAATGAGCAGTTCTTC. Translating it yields CASSANSGNEQFF.

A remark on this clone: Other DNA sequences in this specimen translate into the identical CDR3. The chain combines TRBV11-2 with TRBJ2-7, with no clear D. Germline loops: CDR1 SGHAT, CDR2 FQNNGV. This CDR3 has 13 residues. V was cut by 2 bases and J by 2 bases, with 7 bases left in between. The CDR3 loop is CASSLTGPYEQYF. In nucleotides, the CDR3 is TGTGCCAGCAGCTTAACCGGACCCTACGAGCAGTACTTC.

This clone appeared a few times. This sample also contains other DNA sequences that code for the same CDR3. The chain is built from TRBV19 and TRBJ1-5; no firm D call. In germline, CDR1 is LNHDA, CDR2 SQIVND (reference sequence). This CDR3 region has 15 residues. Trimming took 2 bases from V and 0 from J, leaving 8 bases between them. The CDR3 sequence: CASSITDYSNQPQHF. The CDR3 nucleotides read TGTGCCAGTAGTATAACGGATTATAGCAATCAGCCCCAGCATTTT.

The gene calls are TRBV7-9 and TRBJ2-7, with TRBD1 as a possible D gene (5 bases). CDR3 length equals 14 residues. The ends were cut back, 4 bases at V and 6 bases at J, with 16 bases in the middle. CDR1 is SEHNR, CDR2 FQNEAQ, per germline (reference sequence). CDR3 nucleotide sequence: TGTGCCAGCAGCTACACTGGGGCTGGCGGCGAGCAGTACTTC. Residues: CASSYTGAGGEQYF.

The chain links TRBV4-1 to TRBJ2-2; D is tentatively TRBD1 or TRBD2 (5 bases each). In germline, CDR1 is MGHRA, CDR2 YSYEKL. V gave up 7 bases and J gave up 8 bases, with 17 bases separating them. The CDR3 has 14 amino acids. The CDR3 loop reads CASTPGTVGGELFF. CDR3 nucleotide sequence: TGCGCCAGCACCCCGGGGACGGTCGGGGGGGAGCTGTTTTTT.

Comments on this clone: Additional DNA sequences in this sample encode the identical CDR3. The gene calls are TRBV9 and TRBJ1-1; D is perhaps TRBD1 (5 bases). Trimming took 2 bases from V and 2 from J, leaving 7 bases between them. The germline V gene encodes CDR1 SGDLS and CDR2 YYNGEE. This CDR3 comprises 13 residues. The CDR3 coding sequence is TGTGCCAGCAGCGTTTGGGGCAACACTGAAGCTTTCTTT. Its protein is CASSVWGNTEAFF.

CDR3 region: CASSGYSGSSTGELFF. The CDR3 nucleotides are TGCGCCAGCAGTGGCTATAGCGGGAGTAGCACCGGGGAGCTGTTTTTT. The chain uses TRBV10-2 and TRBJ2-2; 9 bases are a match to TRBD2. The germline V gene encodes CDR1 WSHSY and CDR2 SAAADI. V lost 4 bases and J lost 4; bases outside the gene matches: 7. The CDR3 consists of 16 residues.

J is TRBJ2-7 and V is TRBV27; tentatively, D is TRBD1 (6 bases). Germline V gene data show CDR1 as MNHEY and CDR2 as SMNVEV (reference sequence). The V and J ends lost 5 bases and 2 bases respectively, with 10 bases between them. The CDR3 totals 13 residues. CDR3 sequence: CASSMTGPYEQYF. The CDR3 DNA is TGTGCCAGCAGTATGACAGGACCCTACGAGCAGTACTTC.

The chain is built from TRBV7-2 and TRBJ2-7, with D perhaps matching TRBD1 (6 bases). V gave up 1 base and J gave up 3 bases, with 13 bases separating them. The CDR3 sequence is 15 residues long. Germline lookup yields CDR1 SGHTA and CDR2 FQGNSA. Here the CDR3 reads CASSLGAGDFYEQYF. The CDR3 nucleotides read TGTGCCAGCAGCTTAGGGGCAGGGGATTTCTACGAGCAGTACTTC.

CDR3 in DNA: TGCGCCAGCAGCCAGGGATACGGACTAGCAGTTTACGAGCAGTACTTC. This translates into CASSQGYGLAVYEQYF. The chain recombines TRBV4-1 with TRBJ2-7, with 8 bases identical to TRBD2. The CDR3 is 16 residues long. The trim removed 3 bases at V and 4 bases at J, leaving 11 bases unmatched. The germline CDR1 and CDR2 sequences are MGHRA and YSYEKL.

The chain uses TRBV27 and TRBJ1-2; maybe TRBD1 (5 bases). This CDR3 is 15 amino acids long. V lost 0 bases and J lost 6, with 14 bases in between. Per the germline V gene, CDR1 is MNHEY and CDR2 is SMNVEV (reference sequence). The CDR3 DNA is TGTGCCAGCAGTTTATCGCTCAGAGGGGTTGATGGCTACACCTTC. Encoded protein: CASSLSLRGVDGYTF.

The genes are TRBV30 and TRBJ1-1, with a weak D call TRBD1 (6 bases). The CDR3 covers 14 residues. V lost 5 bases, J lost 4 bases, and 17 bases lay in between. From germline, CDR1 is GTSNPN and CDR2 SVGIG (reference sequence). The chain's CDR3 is CAWGRDTRGTEAFF. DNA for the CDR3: TGTGCCTGGGGGAGGGACACTCGAGGCACTGAAGCTTTCTTT.

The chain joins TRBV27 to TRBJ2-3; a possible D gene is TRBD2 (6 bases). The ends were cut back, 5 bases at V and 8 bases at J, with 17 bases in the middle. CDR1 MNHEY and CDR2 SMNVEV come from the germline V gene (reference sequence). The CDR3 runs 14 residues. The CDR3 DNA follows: TGTGCCAGCAGTCCCGGGACTGCTGCGGGTACGCAGTATTTT. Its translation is CASSPGTAAGTQYF.

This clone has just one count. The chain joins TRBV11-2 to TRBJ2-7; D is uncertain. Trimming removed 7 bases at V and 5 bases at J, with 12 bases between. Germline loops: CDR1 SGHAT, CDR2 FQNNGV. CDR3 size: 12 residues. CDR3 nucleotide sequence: TGTGCCAGCACCCATTGGGGTAACGAGCAGTACTTC. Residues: CASTHWGNEQYF.

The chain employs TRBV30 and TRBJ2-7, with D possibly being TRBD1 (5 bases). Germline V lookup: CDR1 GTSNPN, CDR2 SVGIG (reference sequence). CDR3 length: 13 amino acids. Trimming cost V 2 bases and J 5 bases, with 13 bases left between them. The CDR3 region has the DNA TGTGCCTGGAGTCCCAGGGAAAAGAACGAGCAGTACTTC. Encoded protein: CAWSPREKNEQYF. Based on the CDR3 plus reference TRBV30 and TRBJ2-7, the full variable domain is SQTIHQWPATLVQPVGSPLSLECTVEGTSNPNLYWYRQAAGRGLQLLFYSVGIGQISSEVPQNLSASRPQDRQFILSSKKLLLSDSGFYLCAWSPREKNEQYFGPGTRLTVT.

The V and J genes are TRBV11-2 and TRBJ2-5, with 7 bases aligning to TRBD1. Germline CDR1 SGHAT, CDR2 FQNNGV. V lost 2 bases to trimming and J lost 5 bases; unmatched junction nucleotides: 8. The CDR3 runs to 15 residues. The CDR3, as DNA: TGTGCCAGCAGCTTAAGGGACAGCCCCCGGGAGACCCAGTACTTC. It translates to CASSLRDSPRETQYF.

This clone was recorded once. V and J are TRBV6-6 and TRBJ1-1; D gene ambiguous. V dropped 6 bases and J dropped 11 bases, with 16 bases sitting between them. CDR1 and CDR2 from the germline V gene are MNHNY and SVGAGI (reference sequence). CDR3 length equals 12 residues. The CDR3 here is CASSEVASGAFF. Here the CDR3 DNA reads TGTGCCAGCAGCGAAGTTGCTTCGGGTGCTTTCTTT.

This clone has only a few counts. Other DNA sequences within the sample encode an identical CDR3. The CDR3 here is CASSLGLYNEQFF. The DNA of the CDR3 is TGTGCCAGCAGCTTAGGACTTTACAATGAGCAGTTCTTC. The gene calls are TRBV11-2 and TRBJ2-1; D call uncertain. The germline CDR1 and CDR2 sequences are SGHAT and FQNNGV. The CDR3 is made up of 13 amino acids. Trimming took 1 base from V and 4 from J, leaving 5 bases between them.

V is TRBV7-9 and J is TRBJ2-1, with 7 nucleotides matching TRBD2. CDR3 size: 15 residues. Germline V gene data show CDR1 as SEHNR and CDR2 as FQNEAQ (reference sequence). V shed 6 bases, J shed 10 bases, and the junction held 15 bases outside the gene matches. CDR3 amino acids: CASSSQTSPFFEQFF. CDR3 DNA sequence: TGTGCCAGCAGTTCACAGACTAGCCCTTTTTTCGAGCAGTTCTTC.

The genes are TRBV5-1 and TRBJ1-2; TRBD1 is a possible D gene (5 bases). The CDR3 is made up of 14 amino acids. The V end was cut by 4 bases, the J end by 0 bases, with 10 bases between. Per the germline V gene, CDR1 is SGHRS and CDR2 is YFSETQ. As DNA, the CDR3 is TGCGCCAGCAGCGATGGGACGGCTAACTATGGCTACACCTTC. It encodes CASSDGTANYGYTF.

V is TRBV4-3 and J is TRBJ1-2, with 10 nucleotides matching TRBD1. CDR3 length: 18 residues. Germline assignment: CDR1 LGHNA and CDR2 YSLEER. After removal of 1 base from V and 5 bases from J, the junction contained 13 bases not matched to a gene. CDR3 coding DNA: TGCGCCAGCAGCCAAGGAAATCCGGGACAGGGGATCGGGTATGGCTACACCTTC. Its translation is CASSQGNPGQGIGYGYTF.

The CDR3 bases are TGTGCCAGCAGTTTGGGGGGGCGCGGAAATGAGCAGTTCTTC. Encoded protein: CASSLGGRGNEQFF. The V and J genes are TRBV28 and TRBJ2-1, with D possibly TRBD2 on 7 matching bases. The V gene's germline CDR1 is MDHEN and CDR2 SYDVKM. The CDR3 consists of 14 residues. V was shortened by 3 bases and J by 7 bases, with 13 bases between the two germline ends.

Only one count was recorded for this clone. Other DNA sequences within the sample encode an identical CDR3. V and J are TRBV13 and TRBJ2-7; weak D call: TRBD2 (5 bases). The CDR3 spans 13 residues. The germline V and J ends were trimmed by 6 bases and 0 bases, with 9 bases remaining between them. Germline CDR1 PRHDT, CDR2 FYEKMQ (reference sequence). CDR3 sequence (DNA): TGTGCCAGCAGACAAGGGAGCTCCTACGAGCAGTACTTC. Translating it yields CASRQGSSYEQYF.

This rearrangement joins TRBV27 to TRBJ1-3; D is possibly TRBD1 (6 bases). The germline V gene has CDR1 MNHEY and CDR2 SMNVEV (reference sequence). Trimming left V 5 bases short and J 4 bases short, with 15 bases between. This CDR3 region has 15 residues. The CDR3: CASSPEQGTGNTIYF. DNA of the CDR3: TGTGCCAGCAGTCCCGAGCAGGGGACGGGAAACACCATATATTTT.

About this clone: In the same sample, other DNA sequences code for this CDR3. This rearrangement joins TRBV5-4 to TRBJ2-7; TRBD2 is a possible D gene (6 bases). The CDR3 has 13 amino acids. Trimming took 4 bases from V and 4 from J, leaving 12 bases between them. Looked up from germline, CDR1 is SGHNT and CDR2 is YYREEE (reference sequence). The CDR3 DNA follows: TGTGCCAGCAGCCTCGGGGGTCGATACGAGCAGTACTTC. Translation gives CASSLGGRYEQYF.